This T cell receptor (beta chain) was documented in a study of blood T cell repertoires in COVID-19. Study overall: Samples of COVID-19 (acute and convalescent) were obtained from the United States, Italy and Spain. PBMCs, B-cell-depleted T cells, or T cells provided the cDNA or gDNA that made up the material.

Trimming shortened V by 1 base and J by 1 base, and 16 bases separated the two germline ends. Germline assignment: CDR1 GTSNPN and CDR2 SVGIG (reference sequence). The CDR3 loop spans 17 amino acids. Authors' analysis steps: Amplification of reference gene primers was used by the study to estimate nucleated cell counts. The table came from immunoSEQ multiplex PCR; TCRdb's copy has only in-frame clones and leaves some out. D and trimming come from the DNA, and the V and J calls and clone size come from that table. The top ten clones hold approximately 5% of a sample with around 120,000 clones, more than 75% of them seen once. Those enrolled in Seattle joined during active infection and were followed longitudinally afterward.

The sequencing sample was made of peripheral blood. The gene calls are TRBV30 and TRBJ2-2; no reliable D call. The source is a man aged 55 to 69 with COVID-19, enrolled during active disease. CDR3 sequence reads: CAWSAPYLSLNTGELFF. The CDR3 bases are TGTGCCTGGAGTGCCCCTTATTTGAGTCTGAACACCGGGGAGCTGTTTTTT.